This T cell receptor beta chain emerged from a study of blood T cell repertoires in COVID-19. In the source study's methods: Researchers report that nucleated cell counts were estimated from reference gene primer amplification. Repertoires were generated with immunoSEQ multiplex PCR, while TCRdb's copy carries only in-frame clones and drops some. The V and J calls and clone size come from that table; D and trimming were worked out from the DNA. The table shows about 200,000 clones, with over 80% occurring only once. The TCR was taken from a man aged 35-49 years with acute or convalescent COVID-19. The sample was peripheral blood.

CDR3 sequence reads: CASSVGLGPTNEKLFF. The CDR3 DNA sequence: TGTGCCAGCAGCGTCGGACTCGGGCCTACTAATGAAAAACTGTTTTTT. This chain connects TRBV7-2 to TRBJ1-4; D gene ambiguous. Trimming removed 5 bases at V and 2 bases at J, with 15 bases between. CDR3 length equals 16 residues. The germline V gene encodes CDR1 SGHTA and CDR2 FQGNSA.